Listed below are T cell receptor beta chains from one sample, sequenced in a study of cytotoxic CD8 clonotypes in ibrutinib-treated CLL. Assay: immunoSEQ multiplex PCR; the TCRdb copy retains only in-frame clones and omits some. Of around 130,000 clones in the sample, roughly 80% were seen once. The source material was PBMCs, sampled after 24 months of ibrutinib treatment. The receptors were gathered from a human donor with chronic lymphocytic leukemia. Each CDR3 is given with its conserved first and last residue. D genes are given only for firm matches. Not every row has a clone size; where given, it reads once, few, many or a size class.

V gene,D gene,J gene,clone size,CDR3 protein,CDR3 DNA
TRBV5-6,TRBD1,TRBJ1-2,once,CASSLGQGNHGYTF,TGTGCCAGCAGCTTGGGACAGGGTAATCATGGCTACACCTTC
TRBV19,NA,TRBJ2-1,NA,CASSLGVRAVGDNEQFF,TGTGCCAGTAGTCTGGGGGTTCGGGCAGTGGGGGACAATGAGCAGTTCTTC
TRBV19,TRBD2,TRBJ2-7,NA,CASTNPRLAGTYEQYF,TGTGCCAGTACTAACCCCCGACTAGCGGGGACCTACGAGCAGTACTTC
TRBV19,NA,TRBJ2-2,NA,CASKAGGNTGELFF,TGTGCCAGTAAGGCTGGGGGGAACACCGGGGAGCTGTTTTTT
TRBV5-1,TRBD1,TRBJ2-7,NA,CASSFMGTGGEQYF,TGCGCCAGCAGCTTTATGGGGACAGGTGGAGAGCAGTACTTC
TRBV7-7,NA,TRBJ1-3,NA,CASSLEVGNTIYF,TGTGCCAGCAGCTTAGAGGTTGGAAACACCATATATTTT
TRBV30,NA,TRBJ2-3,NA,CAWTRTRGRTDTQYF,TGTGCCTGGACCAGGACGAGGGGCCGCACAGATACGCAGTATTTT
TRBV6-5,NA,TRBJ1-1,NA,CASSRDRSNTEAFF,TGTGCCAGCAGCCGGGACCGATCGAACACTGAAGCTTTCTTT
TRBV9,TRBD1,TRBJ2-1,NA,CASSPRTGRPRHEQFF,TGTGCCAGCAGCCCGCGGACAGGGAGGCCAAGGCATGAGCAGTTCTTC
TRBV5-1,NA,TRBJ1-1,NA,CASSTGQRDTEAFF,TGCGCCAGCAGCACTGGACAGAGAGACACTGAAGCTTTCTTT
TRBV6-6,NA,TRBJ2-7,NA,CASSWDGSYEQYF,TGTGCCAGCAGTTGGGACGGAAGTTACGAGCAGTACTTC
TRBV6-1,NA,TRBJ1-4,NA,CASSENVAVANEKLFF,TGTGCCAGCAGTGAGAATGTCGCTGTGGCTAATGAAAAACTGTTTTTT
TRBV5-4,NA,TRBJ1-2,NA,CASSLVGGRNYGYTF,TGTGCCAGCAGCTTGGTGGGCGGCAGAAACTATGGCTACACCTTC
TRBV18,NA,TRBJ2-3,few,CASSPLVADTQYF,TGTGCCAGCTCACCACTGGTGGCAGATACGCAGTATTTT
TRBV5-6,NA,TRBJ2-3,NA,CASSLAAEDTQYF,TGTGCCAGCAGCTTGGCGGCGGAAGATACGCAGTATTTT
TRBV9,TRBD1,TRBJ2-7,NA,CASSEQGAYEQYF,TGTGCCAGCAGCGAGCAGGGGGCCTACGAGCAGTACTTC
TRBV5-6,NA,TRBJ2-1,NA,CASSSVARGDTYNEQFF,TGTGCCAGCAGCTCCGTAGCTCGAGGGGACACTTACAATGAGCAGTTCTTC
TRBV7-2,NA,TRBJ2-5,NA,CASSLGAAQYF,TGTGCCAGCAGCTTAGGGGCAGCCCAGTACTTC
TRBV18,NA,TRBJ2-7,NA,CASSPTDYEQYF,TGTGCCAGCTCACCAACCGATTACGAGCAGTACTTC
TRBV7-2,NA,TRBJ2-5,NA,CASSLGGAGKTQYF,TGTGCCAGCAGCTTGGGGGGGGCAGGGAAGACCCAGTACTTC
TRBV19,TRBD1,TRBJ2-5,NA,CASRPGTGIIETQYF,TGTGCCAGTAGGCCCGGGACAGGGATTATCGAGACCCAGTACTTC
TRBV18,NA,TRBJ2-7,NA,CASSPLPGYEQYF,TGTGCCAGCTCACCTCTGCCGGGCTACGAGCAGTACTTC
TRBV19,NA,TRBJ1-1,NA,CARTGRGGNENTEAFF,TGTGCCAGGACAGGTAGGGGGGGCAATGAGAACACTGAAGCTTTCTTT
TRBV5-8,TRBD1,TRBJ1-2,NA,CASSRGQDGYGYTF,TGTGCCAGCAGCCGCGGACAGGATGGCTATGGCTACACCTTC
TRBV18,TRBD1,TRBJ1-1,few,CASSPQQGEGEAFF,TGTGCCAGCTCACCACAACAGGGGGAGGGTGAAGCTTTCTTT
TRBV13,NA,TRBJ2-2,NA,CASSPLDALNTGELFF,TGTGCCAGCAGCCCCTTAGACGCGCTGAACACCGGGGAGCTGTTTTTT
TRBV5-1,TRBD2,TRBJ2-1,once,CASSLSPSGYNEQFF,TGCGCCAGCAGTCTTTCCCCTAGCGGTTACAATGAGCAGTTCTTC
TRBV7-2,NA,TRBJ1-1,NA,CASSLFQLEAFF,TGTGCCAGCAGCTTATTCCAGTTAGAAGCTTTCTTT
TRBV5-1,TRBD2,TRBJ2-5,NA,CASSLEVSGGRETQYF,TGCGCCAGCAGCTTGGAGGTTAGCGGGGGGAGAGAGACCCAGTACTTC
TRBV7-2,NA,TRBJ2-1,NA,CASSLRTVYNEQFF,TGTGCCAGCAGCTTAAGAACGGTCTACAATGAGCAGTTCTTC
TRBV30,NA,TRBJ2-1,NA,CAWQGSAVRGYNEQFF,TGTGCCTGGCAGGGATCAGCTGTCAGGGGTTACAATGAGCAGTTCTTC
TRBV5-4,TRBD1,TRBJ1-2,NA,CASSPRDRGYGYTF,TGTGCCAGCAGCCCCCGGGACAGGGGGTATGGCTACACCTTC